The present TCR beta chain was sequenced within a study of shared clonotypes between healthy human individuals. The assay was immunoSEQ multiplex PCR, and TCRdb's table has in-frame clones only and misses some. Of 1 million to 1.3 million clones in the sample, around 78% were seen once. Nashville, Tennessee was home to all donors, who were Caucasian adults. V shed 4 bases and J 0 bases; nucleotides not matched to a gene: 13. The CDR3 runs 19 residues. In germline, CDR1 is SGDLS, CDR2 YYNGEE. V usage is TRBV9 and J usage is TRBJ2-2; 9 bases are a match to TRBD2. The sample consisted of memory CD4+ T cells from PBMCs. Sample subset: CD45RA-negative fraction. This sequence was found in a man younger than 35 in good health. Some clones in this sample may be carry-over from other donors' samples. Here the CDR3 reads CASSPTIRASGTNTGELFF. In DNA form, the CDR3 reads TGTGCCAGCAGCCCGACTATACGGGCTAGCGGGACGAACACCGGGGAGCTGTTTTTT.